This T cell receptor beta chain comes out of a study of regulatory T cells in long-lasting Graves disease. As to time point: newly diagnosed GD, antithyroid drugs for less than 3 months. TCR sequences were obtained from RNA taken from PBMCs. Diagnosis followed American Thyroid Association guidelines for Graves' disease. Staff drew about 8.2 milliliters of peripheral blood into EDTA tubes. Germline CDR1 and CDR2: DFQATT and SNEGSKA (reference sequence). This CDR3 region has 13 residues. V shed 6 bases and J shed 2 bases, with 11 bases lying between them. This clonotype has ten or more counts. Combining iRepertoire HTBI primers with Arm-PCR of CDR3 regions, the authors built TCR beta libraries. TCRdb itself ran the multiplex PCR reads through MiXCR, one entry per CDR3 protein. The sample includes 200,000 to 250,000 distinct CDR3 sequences, approximately 18% seen only once; the top ten take about an eighth.

The same sample was also studied in work on T cells in Graves' hyperthyroidism and ophthalmopathy. From that second work: Carried out on the TCR CDR3, a first-round RT-PCR used the HTBI primer set. Most expanded thyroid clonotypes above 0.001 also appeared in blood.

This receptor was taken from a woman in her twenties or thirties with Graves disease. The specimen was peripheral blood mononuclear cells (PBMCs), collected at new diagnosis, from a patient treated with antithyroid drugs. The chain recombines TRBV20-1 with TRBJ2-1, with a possible D match to TRBD1 (5 bases). The CDR3 here is CSAGRRPYNEQFF. The CDR3 DNA follows: TGCAGTGCGGGGCGGCGCCCCTACAATGAGCAGTTCTTC.